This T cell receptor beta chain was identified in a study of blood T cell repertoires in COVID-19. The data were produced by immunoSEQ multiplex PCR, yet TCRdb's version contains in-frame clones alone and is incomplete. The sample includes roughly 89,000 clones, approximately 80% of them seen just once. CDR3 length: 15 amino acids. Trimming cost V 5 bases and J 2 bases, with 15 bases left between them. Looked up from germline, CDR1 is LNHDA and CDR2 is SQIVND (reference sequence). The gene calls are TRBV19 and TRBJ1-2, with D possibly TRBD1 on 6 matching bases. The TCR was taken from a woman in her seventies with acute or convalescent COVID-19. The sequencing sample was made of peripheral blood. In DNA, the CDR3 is TGTGCCAGTAGTCAAGGGGGTCGGGGCAACTATGGCTACACCTTC. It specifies CASSQGGRGNYGYTF.